These 19 T cell receptor beta chains were all obtained from the same sample, sequenced in a study of control samples from healthy donors and cancer patients. TCRdb keeps only in-frame clones here, not all; method: immunoSEQ multiplex PCR. The sample has about 150,000 clones, about 91% seen once. Sequenced input: blood. The receptors come from a man aged 25-45 years in good health.

The count of this clone is one. V is TRBV24-1 and J is TRBJ2-4; D unclear. The CDR3 has 13 amino acids. Trimming cost V 6 bases and J 9 bases, with 14 bases left between them. Germline V CDR1 and CDR2: KGHDR, SFDVKD. The CDR3 spells CATSPRTQRIQYF. CDR3 DNA: TGTGCCACCAGTCCCCGGACCCAACGCATTCAGTACTTC.

The chain recombines TRBV6-4 with TRBJ2-7, with 12 positions matching TRBD1. J gave up 4 bases and V 0 bases, and 7 bases lay outside the gene matches. The germline V gene has CDR1 MRHNA and CDR2 SNTAGT. The CDR3 covers 17 residues. The CDR3, as DNA: TGTGCCAGCAGTGACTCTATACGGGACAGGGGGCCATACGAGCAGTACTTC. Residues: CASSDSIRDRGPYEQYF.

V gene TRBV23-1 combines with J gene TRBJ2-7; TRBD1 matches at 7 bases. TRBV23-1 is classed as an ORF, of uncertain function. This CDR3 has 13 amino acids. V gave up 2 bases and J gave up 7 bases; unmatched junction bases: 5. CDR3 in DNA: TGCGCCAGCAGTCAAAAGGGGGCCTGGGAGCAGTACTTC. This codes for CASSQKGAWEQYF.

This clone was seen once. The chain employs TRBV11-2 and TRBJ1-1; 10 nucleotides match TRBD1. The J segment lost 5 bases and the V segment lost 1 base, leaving 10 bases of the junction unmatched. Germline-derived CDR1 and CDR2 are SGHAT and FQNNGV. The CDR3 loop spans 17 amino acids. The CDR3 region is CASSLGAGTGVGTEAFF. CDR3 coding DNA: TGTGCCAGCAGCTTAGGGGCCGGGACAGGGGTAGGGACTGAAGCTTTCTTT.

The genes are TRBV6-6 and TRBJ1-1, with D uncertain. V lost 0 bases to trimming and J lost 6 bases, with 8 bases between them. The CDR3 contains 13 residues. Germline CDR1 MNHNY, CDR2 SVGAGI (reference sequence). The CDR3 region has the DNA TGTGCCAGCAGTTACTCGAGGCAAGCTGAAGCTTTCTTT. Protein product: CASSYSRQAEAFF.

CDR3 DNA: TGTGCCAGTAGAAAGAGAGCGGGGCAGAACACCGGGGAGCTGTTTTTT. Protein: CASRKRAGQNTGELFF. The chain employs TRBV19 and TRBJ2-2; 7 bases line up with TRBD2. The CDR3 is made up of 16 amino acids. Per the germline V gene, CDR1 is LNHDA and CDR2 is SQIVND (reference sequence). Unmatched junction bases numbered 8, after V lost 6 bases and J lost 1 base.

The DNA for the CDR3 is TGTGCCAGCAGCCTGGACACCACAGATACGCAGTATTTT. It codes for CASSLDTTDTQYF. The chain joins TRBV5-4 to TRBJ2-3, with D maybe TRBD1 (5 bases). The CDR3 is made up of 13 amino acids. Trimming removed 4 bases at V and 2 bases at J, with 8 bases between. CDR1 and CDR2 from the germline V gene are SGHNT and YYREEE (reference sequence).

This rearrangement joins TRBV6-6 to TRBJ1-3; TRBD1 agrees at 7 bases. Unmatched junction bases numbered 5, after V lost 8 bases and J lost 4 bases. CDR1 MNHNY and CDR2 SVGAGI come from the germline V gene (reference sequence). CDR3 length equals 13 residues. CDR3 DNA: TGTGCCAGCGGAGCGGGACAGGGAAACACCATATATTTT. Protein sequence: CASGAGQGNTIYF.

The chain combines TRBV4-1 with TRBJ1-1; no definite D call. Germline lookup yields CDR1 MGHRA and CDR2 YSYEKL. V lost 0 bases to trimming and J lost 7 bases, with 9 bases between them. The CDR3 consists of 13 residues. CDR3 region: CASSQDRLNEAFF. The CDR3 nucleotides are TGCGCCAGCAGCCAAGATAGGCTGAATGAAGCTTTCTTT.

This chain connects TRBV5-1 to TRBJ2-7; 8 bases agree with TRBD1. Germline CDR1 SGHRS, CDR2 YFSETQ. This CDR3 contains 15 residues. The V segment lost 4 bases and the J segment 5 bases; nucleotides outside the gene matches: 11. The CDR3 loop is CASSINRDRPNEQYF. The CDR3 nucleotides are TGCGCCAGCAGCATAAACCGGGACAGGCCGAACGAGCAGTACTTC.

This chain joins TRBV28 and TRBJ2-2, with 7 positions matching TRBD1. Germline V CDR1 and CDR2: MDHEN, SYDVKM. After removal of 5 bases from V and 4 bases from J, the junction contained 7 bases not matched to a gene. This CDR3 comprises 15 residues. CDR3 in amino acids: CASSTRGGSTGELFF. The CDR3, as DNA: TGTGCCAGCAGTACGCGAGGGGGCAGCACCGGGGAGCTGTTTTTT.

The J gene is TRBJ2-7, the V gene TRBV7-6; 8 bases map to TRBD1. This CDR3 region has 14 residues. The germline gives CDR1 SGHVS, CDR2 FNYEAQ. The V gene end was trimmed by 1 base and the J gene end by 1 base; junction bases not matched to a gene: 0. The chain's CDR3 is CASSLGTGSYEQYF. CDR3 in DNA: TGTGCCAGCAGCTTAGGGACAGGGTCCTACGAGCAGTACTTC. The variable domain in full, with the rest retrieved from reference TRBV7-6 and TRBJ2-7, is GAGVSQSPRYKVTKRGQDVALRCDPISGHVSLYWYRQALGQGPEFLTYFNYEAQQDKSGLPNDRFSAERPEGSISTLTIQRTEQRDSAMYRCASSLGTGSYEQYFGPGTRLTVT.

The V gene is TRBV5-6, the J gene TRBJ1-2; D is perhaps TRBD1 (6 bases). The germline V and J ends were trimmed by 4 bases and 2 bases, with 24 bases remaining between them. The CDR3 contains 18 residues. Germline V CDR1 and CDR2: SGHDT, YYEEEE. This CDR3 reads CASSQTSPRQERNYGYTF. CDR3 coding DNA: TGTGCCAGCAGCCAAACCAGCCCGAGACAGGAACGGAACTATGGCTACACCTTC.

The chain carries TRBV20-1 and TRBJ2-3; 8 bases fit TRBD2. J was trimmed by 0 bases and V by 3 bases; bases with no gene match: 11. Germline V gene sequence: CDR1 DFQATT, CDR2 SNEGSKA (reference sequence). The CDR3 is 17 amino acids. The chain's CDR3 is CSASPSGGPYSTDTQYF. In DNA, the CDR3 is TGCAGTGCTAGTCCCAGCGGGGGACCATATAGCACAGATACGCAGTATTTT.

This chain links TRBV5-1 with TRBJ1-4, with a possible D match to TRBD1 (5 bases). The CDR3 extends over 14 amino acids. Trimming shortened V by 2 bases and J by 6 bases, and 11 bases separated the two germline ends. CDR1 is SGHRS, CDR2 YFSETQ, per germline. The CDR3 reads CASSLLGDYEKLFF. CDR3 DNA: TGCGCCAGCAGCTTACTGGGGGATTATGAAAAACTGTTTTTT.

This rearrangement joins TRBV5-8 to TRBJ1-6; no clear D gene. The CDR3 runs 16 residues. V was pared by 0 bases and J by 2 bases, with 9 bases between. Germline values: CDR1 SGHTS, CDR2 YDEGEE. The CDR3 loop reads CASSLVAPTYNSPLHF. The DNA for the CDR3 is TGTGCCAGCAGCTTGGTTGCGCCTACCTATAATTCACCCCTCCACTTT.

V gene TRBV19 combines with J gene TRBJ2-1; 8 nucleotides line up with TRBD1. The CDR3 contains 13 residues. Germline V gene sequence: CDR1 LNHDA, CDR2 SQIVND (reference sequence). CDR3 residues: CAPPGQEMNEQFF. CDR3 nucleotides: TGTGCTCCCCCGGGACAGGAAATGAATGAGCAGTTCTTC. Full variable domain (missing parts from reference TRBV19 and TRBJ2-1): DGGITQSPKYLFRKEGQNVTLSCEQNLNHDAMYWYRQDPGQGLRLIYYSQIVNDFQKGDIAEGYSVSREKKESFPLTVTSAQKNPTAFYLCAPPGQEMNEQFFGPGTRLTVL.

This clone showed up just once. The DNA is left out, because the CDR3 cannot be placed on it with certainty; the CDR3 is given as TCRdb lists it. This chain links TRBV27 with TRBJ1-2; the table names TRBD1, a call not compared with the DNA. The CDR3 spans 17 residues, counting both ends. Looked up from germline, CDR1 is MNHEY and CDR2 is SMNVEV (reference sequence). This CDR3 reads CASSLSFGEGDDYGYTF.

The V and J genes are TRBV9 and TRBJ1-6, with TRBD1 as a possible D gene (5 bases). Trimming pared 0 bases from V and 10 bases from J, leaving 14 bases between. Looked up from germline, CDR1 is SGDLS and CDR2 is YYNGEE. This CDR3 is built from 15 residues. CDR3 region: CASSVGQFSGSPLHF. The DNA for the CDR3 is TGTGCCAGCAGCGTAGGACAGTTCTCTGGGTCACCCCTCCACTTT.